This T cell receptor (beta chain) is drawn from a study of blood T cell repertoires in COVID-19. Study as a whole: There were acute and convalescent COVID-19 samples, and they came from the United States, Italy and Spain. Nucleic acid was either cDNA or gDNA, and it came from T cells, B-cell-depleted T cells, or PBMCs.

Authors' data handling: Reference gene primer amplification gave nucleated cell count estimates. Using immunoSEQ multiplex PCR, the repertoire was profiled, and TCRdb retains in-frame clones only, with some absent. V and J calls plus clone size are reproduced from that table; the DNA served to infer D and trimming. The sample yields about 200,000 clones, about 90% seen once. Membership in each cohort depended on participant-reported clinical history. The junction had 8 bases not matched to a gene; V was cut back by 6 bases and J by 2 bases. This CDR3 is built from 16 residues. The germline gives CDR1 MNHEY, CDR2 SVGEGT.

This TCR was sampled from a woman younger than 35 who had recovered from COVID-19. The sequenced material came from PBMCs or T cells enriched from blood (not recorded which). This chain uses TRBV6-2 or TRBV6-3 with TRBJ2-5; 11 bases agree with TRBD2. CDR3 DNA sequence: TGTGCCAGCAGCACCTTAGCGGGGGGGAGACAAGAGACCCAGTACTTC. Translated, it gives CASSTLAGGRQETQYF.